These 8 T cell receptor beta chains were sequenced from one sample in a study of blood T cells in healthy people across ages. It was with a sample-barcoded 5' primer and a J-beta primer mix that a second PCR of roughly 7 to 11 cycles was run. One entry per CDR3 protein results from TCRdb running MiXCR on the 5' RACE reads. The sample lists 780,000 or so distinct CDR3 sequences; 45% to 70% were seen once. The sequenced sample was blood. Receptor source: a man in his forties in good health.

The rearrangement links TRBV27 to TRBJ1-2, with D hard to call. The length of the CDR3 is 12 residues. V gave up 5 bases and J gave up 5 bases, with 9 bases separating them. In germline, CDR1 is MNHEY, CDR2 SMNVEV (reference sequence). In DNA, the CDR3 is TGTGCCAGCAGTGGGAGATCGTATGGCTACACCTTC. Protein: CASSGRSYGYTF.

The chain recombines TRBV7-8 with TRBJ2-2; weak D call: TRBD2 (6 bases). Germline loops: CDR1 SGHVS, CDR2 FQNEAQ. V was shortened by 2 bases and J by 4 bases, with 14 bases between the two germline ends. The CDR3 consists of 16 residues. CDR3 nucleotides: TGTGCCAGCAGCTTAATCTCCCTGGGAGGCACCGGGGAGCTGTTTTTT. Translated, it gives CASSLISLGGTGELFF. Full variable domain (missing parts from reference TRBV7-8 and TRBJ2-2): GAGVSQSPRYKVAKRGQDVALRCDPISGHVSLFWYQQALGQGPEFLTYFQNEAQLDKSGLPSDRFFAERPEGSVSTLKIQRTQQEDSAVYLCASSLISLGGTGELFFGEGSRLTVL.

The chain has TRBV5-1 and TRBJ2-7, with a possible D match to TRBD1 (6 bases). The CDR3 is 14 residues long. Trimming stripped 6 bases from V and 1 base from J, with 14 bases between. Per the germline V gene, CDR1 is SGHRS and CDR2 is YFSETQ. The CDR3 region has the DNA TGCGCCAGCACCCAGGGGCTCCCATCCTACGAGCAGTACTTC. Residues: CASTQGLPSYEQYF.

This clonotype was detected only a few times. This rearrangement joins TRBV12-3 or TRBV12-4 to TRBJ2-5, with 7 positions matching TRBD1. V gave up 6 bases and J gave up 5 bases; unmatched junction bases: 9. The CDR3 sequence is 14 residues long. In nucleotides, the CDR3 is TGTGCCAGCAGAGCGGCAGGGGGTAGCGAGACCCAGTACTTC. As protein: CASRAAGGSETQYF.

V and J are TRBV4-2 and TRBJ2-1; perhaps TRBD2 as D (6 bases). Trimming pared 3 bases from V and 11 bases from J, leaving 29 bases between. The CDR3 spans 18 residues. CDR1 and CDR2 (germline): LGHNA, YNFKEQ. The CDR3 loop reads CASSQEPRPRGAGDKQFF. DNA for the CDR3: TGTGCCAGCAGCCAGGAACCCAGACCCCGCGGGGCTGGGGATAAGCAGTTCTTC.

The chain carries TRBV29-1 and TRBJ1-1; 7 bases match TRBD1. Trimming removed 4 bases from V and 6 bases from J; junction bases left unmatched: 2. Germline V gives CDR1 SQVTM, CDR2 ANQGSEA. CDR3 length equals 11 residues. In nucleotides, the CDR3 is TGCAGCGTTGGTGACAGGGCTGAAGCTTTCTTT. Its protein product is CSVGDRAEAFF.

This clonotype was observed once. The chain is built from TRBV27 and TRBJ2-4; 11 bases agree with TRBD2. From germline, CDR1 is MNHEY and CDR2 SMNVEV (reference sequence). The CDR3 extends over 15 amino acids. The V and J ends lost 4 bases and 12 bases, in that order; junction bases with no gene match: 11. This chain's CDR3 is CASSSSSGRRTSQYF. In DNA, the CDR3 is TGTGCCAGCAGTTCCTCTAGCGGGAGGAGGACCTCTCAGTACTTC.

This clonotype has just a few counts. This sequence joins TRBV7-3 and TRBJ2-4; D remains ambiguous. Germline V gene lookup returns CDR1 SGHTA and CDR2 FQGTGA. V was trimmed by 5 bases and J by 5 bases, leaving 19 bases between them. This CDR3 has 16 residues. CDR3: CASSRNPGTGQNIQYF. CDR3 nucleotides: TGTGCCAGCAGCCGAAACCCCGGCACGGGCCAAAACATTCAGTACTTC.